Sequencing of this TCR beta chain was carried out in a study of CD8 T cells in Susac syndrome. Study as a whole: Within the sequenced Susac syndrome patient group, five or six exhibited active disease and roughly 8 were in remission.

This clonotype was seen a single time. After extraction with the RNeasy kit, about 0.45 to 1 ug of the RNA was reverse transcribed using random hexamers. TCR beta CDR3 was amplified by immunoSEQ multiplex PCR. This amplification extended across 54 Vbeta and 13 Jbeta segments. TCRdb fed the immunoSEQ multiplex PCR reads into MiXCR, producing one record per CDR3 protein. The profile shows 180,000 or so distinct CDR3 sequences, about 94% of them singletons. The CDR3 spans 14 residues. Germline V lookup: CDR1 DFQATT, CDR2 SNEGSKA (reference sequence). V was clipped by 3 bases and J by 2 bases, with 13 bases between them.

Sequencing used CD4+ T cells from PBMCs. The chain couples TRBV20-1 to TRBJ2-5, with D perhaps TRBD2 (7 bases). The sequence came from a human donor with Susac syndrome. CDR3 DNA: TGCAGTGCTAGTAGGGGAGGGGGGCAAGAGACCCAGTACTTC. Protein: CSASRGGGQETQYF.